This entry concerns a single T cell receptor (beta chain). Its antigen is undetermined. The data were obtained in a study of CXCR3-negative and CXCR3-positive naive CD8 T cells. With UMI labels, 5' RACE was used to prepare the TRB cDNA libraries. After re-calling the 5' RACE reads, TCRdb lists one entry per CDR3 protein, DNA absent. Recorded for this sample: some 120,000 distinct CDR3 sequences. Study results and caveats: Against CXCR3-negative naive cells, CXCR3-positive naive cells showed more hydrophobic TRB CDR3s.

The CDR3 runs 16 residues. Germline assignment: CDR1 KGHDR and CDR2 SFDVKD. Sequenced material: naive CXCR3+ CD8+ T cells from blood. Subset: CD45RO-CCR7+CD27+CD95- naive CD8+ T cells expressing CXCR3 (TNR3+). This sequence originates from a human donor in good health. Some clones in this sample may be carry-over from other donors' samples. This chain connects TRBV24-1 to TRBJ2-1; the TCRdb D gene call, TRBD2, has no DNA to confirm it. CDR3 residues: CATRPTGAGGGNEQFF.